The 8 T cell receptor beta chains reported below all come from one sample, sequenced in a study of T cells in Graves' hyperthyroidism and ophthalmopathy. It was RNA transcripts that yielded the amplified TCR beta CDR3 regions. With the HTBI primer set, the TCR CDR3 went through a first round of RT-PCR. TCRdb re-analysed the multiplex PCR reads in MiXCR, keeping a single row per CDR3 protein. In the table there are 400,000 to 500,000 distinct CDR3 sequences, under 15% of which are singletons. The specimen was blood. Source of these receptors: a woman under 30 with Graves' hyperthyroidism.

This clonotype was counted only a few times. The J gene is TRBJ2-5, the V gene TRBV5-1; 13 bases are a match to TRBD2. With 3 bases clipped from V and 5 bases from J, the junction kept 7 bases outside the gene matches. The CDR3 extends over 16 amino acids. Per the germline V gene, CDR1 is SGHRS and CDR2 is YFSETQ. The CDR3 loop reads CASSSGLAGTWETQYF. In DNA, the CDR3 is TGCGCCAGCAGCTCGGGACTAGCGGGAACTTGGGAGACCCAGTACTTC.

This clonotype was recorded many times. The V and J genes are TRBV19 and TRBJ1-1; D unresolved. CDR1 is LNHDA and CDR2 is SQIVND in the germline V gene (reference sequence). V dropped 5 bases and J dropped 3 bases, with 13 bases sitting between them. This CDR3 comprises 14 residues. The CDR3: CASSPRAPDTEAFF. As DNA, the CDR3 is TGTGCCAGTAGTCCCCGGGCCCCAGACACTGAAGCTTTCTTT. Full variable domain (rest looked up from reference TRBV19 and TRBJ1-1): DGGITQSPKYLFRKEGQNVTLSCEQNLNHDAMYWYRQDPGQGLRLIYYSQIVNDFQKGDIAEGYSVSREKKESFPLTVTSAQKNPTAFYLCASSPRAPDTEAFFGQGTRLTVV.

This clonotype has ten or more counts. V usage is TRBV2 and J usage is TRBJ2-7, with 7 bases matching TRBD1. The CDR3 length is 13 residues. V lost 6 bases, J lost 7 bases, and 9 bases stayed unmatched. In germline, CDR1 is SNHLY, CDR2 FYNNEI. Written as DNA, the CDR3 is TGTGCCAGCAGAATTAGGGGGCTGGGGGAGCAGTACTTC. Translation gives CASRIRGLGEQYF.

The chain combines TRBV4-1 with TRBJ2-3, with D tentatively TRBD1 or TRBD2 (6 bases each). V lost 3 bases to trimming and J lost 3 bases, with 22 bases between them. Germline V lookup: CDR1 MGHRA, CDR2 YSYEKL. This CDR3 comprises 18 residues. This chain's CDR3 is CASSQYFGGQGRTDTQYF. Here the CDR3 DNA reads TGCGCCAGCAGCCAGTACTTTGGGGGGCAGGGGAGGACAGATACGCAGTATTTT.

This clonotype was recorded a few times. The chain has TRBV6-4 and TRBJ2-7; the D is unclear. V was trimmed by 3 bases and J by 6 bases, leaving 9 bases between them. The CDR3 covers 12 residues. Germline V CDR1 and CDR2: MRHNA, SNTAGT. The CDR3 sequence is CASSDSPAEQYF. The CDR3 DNA reads as TGTGCCAGCAGTGATTCACCTGCCGAGCAGTACTTC.

V gene TRBV6-1 combines with J gene TRBJ2-3, with TRBD2 matching over 12 bases. The CDR3 is 16 residues long. The trim removed 5 bases at V and 5 bases at J, leaving 8 bases unmatched. Germline V CDR1 and CDR2: MNHNS, SASEGT. The CDR3 nucleotides read TGTGCCAGCAGTACGCAACTAGCGGGAGGACAAGATACGCAGTATTTT. Encoded protein: CASSTQLAGGQDTQYF.

This clonotype has only a few counts. The rearrangement links TRBV7-9 to TRBJ2-1; the match to TRBD2 covers 12 bases. CDR1 and CDR2 from the germline V gene are SEHNR and FQNEAQ (reference sequence). The trim removed 4 bases at V and 8 bases at J, leaving 6 bases unmatched. The CDR3 runs 15 residues. Written as DNA, the CDR3 is TGTGCCAGCAGCTCTGGACTAGCGGGAAGTTATGAGCAGTTCTTC. Translation gives CASSSGLAGSYEQFF.

This clonotype occurred many times. The V and J genes are TRBV30 and TRBJ1-1; 9 nucleotides align to TRBD1. Germline values: CDR1 GTSNPN, CDR2 SVGIG (reference sequence). This CDR3 has 14 amino acids. With V trimmed by 0 bases and J by 4 bases, 3 bases remained unmatched. The CDR3 DNA reads as TGTGCCTGGAGTGTTGGACAGGGGTTCACTGAAGCTTTCTTT. Protein: CAWSVGQGFTEAFF.